The clone carrying this TCR beta chain was picked up a small number of times. The source of the sample is a study of Graves' ophthalmopathy and Graves' hyperthyroidism. Germline CDR1 and CDR2: SGHKS and YYEKEE (reference sequence). V was shortened by 0 bases and J by 0 bases, with 9 bases between the two germline ends. This CDR3 has 15 amino acids. Amplification from RNA transcripts yielded the TCR beta CDR3 regions. Amplification began with first-round RT-PCR using HTBI primers, then second-round multiplex PCR was performed. MiXCR, run by TCRdb on the multiplex PCR reads, gives a single entry per CDR3 protein. The table has approximately 410,000 distinct CDR3 sequences, 15% to 17% seen once. Stable hyperthyroid donors showed no ophthalmopathy during 18 months follow-up.

The chain has TRBV5-5 and TRBJ1-2; D is perhaps TRBD1 (5 bases). What was sequenced was peripheral blood. This sequence originates from a woman between 18 and 29 years old with stable Graves' hyperthyroidism. The CDR3, as DNA: TGTGCCAGCAGCTTGGGGACAACAGCTAACTATGGCTACACCTTC. Its translation is CASSLGTTANYGYTF.